These T cell receptor beta chains were read from a single sample in a study of blood T cell repertoires in COVID-19. The assay was immunoSEQ multiplex PCR, and TCRdb's table has in-frame clones only and misses some. The profile covers 200,000 or so clones, with about 87% appearing a single time and under 3% taken by the ten largest. Sequencing was done on a sample of PBMCs or T cells enriched from blood (not recorded which). The receptor set was obtained from a woman aged 30 to 39 who had recovered from COVID-19. Each CDR3 is given with its conserved first and last residue. D genes are given only for firm matches. Not every row has a clone size; where given, it reads once, few, many or a size class.

CDR3,DNA,J,size,length,V,D
CSVVGVGNTIYF,TGCAGCGTTGTAGGGGTTGGAAACACCATATATTTT,TRBJ1-3,-,12,TRBV29-1,-
CASTPGTGGVYGYTF,TGTGCCAGCACTCCCGGGACAGGGGGAGTTTATGGCTACACCTTC,TRBJ1-2,once,15,TRBV6-5,TRBD1
CAISESERGGTDTQYF,TGTGCCATCAGTGAGTCGGAGCGGGGGGGCACAGATACGCAGTATTTT,TRBJ2-3,-,16,TRBV10-3,TRBD2
CASSPGLAGVSYEQYF,TGCGCCAGCAGCCCCGGACTAGCGGGGGTCTCCTACGAGCAGTACTTC,TRBJ2-7,many,16,TRBV4-3,TRBD2
CASSSGGPRDTQYF,TGTGCCAGCAGCTCGGGGGGCCCTAGAGATACGCAGTATTTT,TRBJ2-3,-,14,TRBV7-2,-
CASSHSLGGKTQYF,TGTGCCAGCAGCCATAGTTTAGGGGGTAAGACCCAGTACTTC,TRBJ2-5,-,14,TRBV3-1/TRBV3-2,-
CASRPTGGYSNQPQHF,TGTGCCAGCCGACCGACAGGGGGCTATAGCAATCAGCCCCAGCATTTT,TRBJ1-5,-,16,TRBV7-8,TRBD1
CASSYSLGTLVGYTF,TGTGCCAGCAGTTACTCCCTGGGGACATTAGTTGGCTACACCTTC,TRBJ1-2,-,15,TRBV6-5,-
CASSLGGGSYTF,TGTGCCAGCAGTTTGGGAGGGGGAAGCTACACCTTC,TRBJ1-2,-,12,TRBV12-3/TRBV12-4,-
CASSPNRGGIYGYTF,TGTGCCAGCAGTCCAAACAGGGGTGGCATCTATGGCTACACCTTC,TRBJ1-2,-,15,TRBV7-9,TRBD1
CASGLRPSGDNEQFF,TGTGCTAGTGGTTTGCGGCCTAGCGGGGACAATGAGCAGTTCTTC,TRBJ2-1,-,15,TRBV12-5,TRBD2
CASSPSRGADTQYF,TGCGCCAGCAGCCCCTCACGGGGGGCAGATACGCAGTATTTT,TRBJ2-3,-,14,TRBV4-3,TRBD2
CSGTEYYERYF,TGCAGTGGGACAGAATACTACGAGCGGTACTTC,TRBJ2-7,once,11,TRBV20-1,-
CASSSRGETGELFF,TGTGCCAGCAGCTCCCGGGGAGAGACCGGGGAGCTGTTTTTT,TRBJ2-2,-,14,TRBV9,-
CASSLDSSVAEAFF,TGTGCCAGCAGCTTAGATTCGTCGGTGGCTGAAGCTTTCTTT,TRBJ1-1,-,14,TRBV11-1,-
CASSVGGGGYEQYF,TGTGCCAGCAGCGTAGGTGGCGGGGGCTACGAGCAGTACTTC,TRBJ2-7,-,14,TRBV9,TRBD2
CASSLRGEQYF,TGTGCCAGCAGTCTTCGGGGGGAGCAGTACTTC,TRBJ2-7,-,11,TRBV6-2/TRBV6-3,-
CASSLGQGGVYGYTF,TGTGCCAGCAGCCTCGGACAGGGAGGGGTCTATGGCTACACCTTC,TRBJ1-2,once,15,TRBV5-4,TRBD1
CASTTGGQPQHF,TGTGCCAGTACCACCGGGGGGCAGCCCCAGCATTTT,TRBJ1-5,-,12,TRBV19,-
CAISESGSYGYTF,TGTGCCATCAGTGAGTCTGGCAGCTATGGCTACACCTTC,TRBJ1-2,-,13,TRBV10-3,-
CSVDGGRYNEQFF,TGCAGCGTTGACGGGGGTCGTTACAATGAGCAGTTCTTC,TRBJ2-1,-,13,TRBV29-1,-
CASSLRGTSGVGGSYEQYF,TGCGCCAGCAGCCTACGAGGGACTAGCGGGGTGGGTGGATCCTACGAGCAGTACTTC,TRBJ2-7,-,19,TRBV5-1,TRBD2